Listed below are T cell receptor beta chains from one sample, sequenced in a study of T cell repertoires in cytomegalovirus infection. Using its own MiXCR run on the reads, TCRdb lists one record per CDR3 protein. The data show some 350,000 distinct CDR3 sequences, about a sixth seen once. Sequencing used PBMCs. All receptors come from a human donor in good health (CMV status not recorded). Some clones in this sample may be carry-over from other donors' samples. Each CDR3 is given with its conserved first and last residue. The D gene is left open where the match is weak. Not all rows give a size; the values are once, few, many and, for expanded clones, a class.

TRBJ2-3 . . TRBV28 CASSLELMGDSTDTQYF TGTGCCAGCAGTTTAGAGTTGATGGGGGATAGCACAGATACGCAGTATTTT
TRBJ1-2 many . TRBV7-2 CASSSGTYNYGYTF TGTGCCAGCAGTTCCGGGACATATAACTATGGCTACACCTTC
TRBJ2-7 . TRBD2 TRBV2 CASSEATSGYPSYEQYF TGTGCCAGCAGTGAAGCGACTAGCGGGTACCCATCCTACGAGCAGTACTTC
TRBJ2-1 . TRBD2 TRBV12-3/TRBV12-4 CASKALAGGDEQFF TGTGCCAGCAAGGCACTAGCGGGTGGGGATGAGCAGTTCTTC
TRBJ2-7 . TRBD1 TRBV11-2 CASSFQGAGEQYF TGTGCCAGCAGCTTCCAGGGGGCCGGGGAGCAGTACTTC
TRBJ1-2 . . TRBV10-3 CAISRGRDPVGDYGYTF TGTGCCATCAGCCGTGGCCGGGACCCAGTGGGGGACTATGGCTACACCTTC
TRBJ2-1 . . TRBV13 CASSLGSGRNEQFF TGTGCCAGCAGCTTAGGCTCGGGAAGGAACGAGCAGTTCTTC
TRBJ1-1 . . TRBV15 CATSRGGREGRTEAFF TGTGCCACCAGCAGAGGGGGAAGGGAGGGCAGGACTGAAGCTTTCTTT
TRBJ1-1 many TRBD1 TRBV7-8 CASSLRQGLTEAFF TGTGCCAGCAGCCTTAGACAGGGATTGACTGAAGCTTTCTTT
TRBJ1-2 few . TRBV15 CATSSDTGGYGYTF TGTGCCACCAGCAGTGATACAGGCGGGTATGGCTACACCTTC
TRBJ2-1 few . TRBV15 CATSRDPRRSDFNNEQFF TGTGCCACCAGCAGAGACCCACGTCGGTCGGACTTTAACAATGAGCAGTTCTTC
TRBJ2-4 many TRBD2 TRBV6-1 CASSPWGRAWNKNIQYF TGTGCCAGCAGTCCCTGGGGGAGGGCCTGGAACAAAAACATTCAGTACTTC
TRBJ1-6 few . TRBV6-5 CASRVGTRGTAPLHF TGTGCCAGCAGGGTCGGGACCAGGGGCACGGCTCCCCTCCACTTT
TRBJ2-5 . TRBD2 TRBV12-3/TRBV12-4 CASSPLAGETQYF TGTGCCAGCAGCCCACTAGCGGGAGAGACCCAGTACTTC
TRBJ2-5 many TRBD1 TRBV12-5 CASATGTGRETQYF TGTGCTAGTGCCACCGGGACAGGGAGAGAGACCCAGTACTTC
TRBJ2-1 few . TRBV14 CASSVTNYNEQFF TGTGCCAGCAGCGTTACCAATTACAATGAGCAGTTCTTC
TRBJ1-2 . TRBD1 TRBV7-9 CASSAGQVSYGYTF TGTGCCAGCAGCGCGGGACAGGTATCTTATGGCTACACCTTC
TRBJ2-1 . TRBD2 TRBV20-1 CSSRPSGRDYNEQFF TGCAGTTCGCGCCCTAGCGGGAGGGATTACAATGAGCAGTTCTTC
TRBJ2-1 . . TRBV28 CASRLSSYNEQFF TGTGCCAGCCGTTTAAGCTCCTACAATGAGCAGTTCTTC
TRBJ2-5 . . TRBV7-2 CASSLGGLKEETQYF TGTGCCAGCAGCCTCGGGGGACTTAAAGAAGAGACCCAGTACTTC
TRBJ2-7 few . TRBV6-2/TRBV6-3 CASSYVSGQYF TGTGCCAGCAGCTACGTTTCCGGGCAGTACTTC
TRBJ1-4 . . TRBV7-2 CASSLHGQPGEKLFF TGTGCCAGCAGCCTACACGGACAGCCGGGGGAAAAACTGTTTTTT
TRBJ1-4 many . TRBV7-9 CASSGATNEKLFF TGTGCCAGCAGTGGAGCAACTAATGAAAAACTGTTTTTT
TRBJ1-5 many TRBD1 TRBV7-2 CASSLQGTGLSQPQHF TGTGCCAGCAGCTTACAAGGGACAGGGCTCAGTCAGCCCCAGCATTTT
TRBJ1-1 . TRBD1 TRBV29-1 CSGGQGLTEAFF TGCAGCGGTGGACAGGGGTTAACGGAAGCTTTCTTT
TRBJ2-2 once TRBD2 TRBV7-6 CASSLVSTSGGLGVGELFF TGTGCCAGCAGCTTAGTCTCCACTAGCGGGGGCCTCGGAGTCGGGGAGCTGTTTTTT
TRBJ1-1 many TRBD1 TRBV5-1 CASSLFRGSTEAFF TGCGCCAGCAGCTTGTTCAGGGGGAGTACTGAAGCTTTCTTT
TRBJ1-5 . . TRBV6-2/TRBV6-3 CASSYNSGNQPQHF TGTGCCAGCAGTTATAACAGTGGCAATCAGCCCCAGCATTTT
TRBJ1-3 many TRBD1 TRBV6-6 CASSYSTTATGGGNTIYF TGTGCCAGCAGTTACTCGACCACCGCGACAGGGGGTGGAAACACCATATATTTT
TRBJ2-3 . TRBD2 TRBV6-5 CASTSPGTSGTDTQYF TGTGCCAGCACCAGCCCTGGGACTAGCGGGACGGATACGCAGTATTTT
TRBJ1-6 . . TRBV7-9 CASSLWADNSPLHF TGTGCCAGCAGCTTATGGGCCGATAATTCACCCCTCCACTTT
TRBJ1-1 . . TRBV30 CAWSDMNTEAFF TGTGCCTGGAGTGATATGAACACTGAAGCTTTCTTT
TRBJ1-1 . . TRBV16 CASSQSGGREAFF TGTGCCAGCAGCCAATCCGGGGGACGAGAAGCTTTCTTT
TRBJ1-2 few TRBD1 TRBV7-8 CASSPGTDGYTF TGTGCCAGCAGCCCCGGGACAGACGGCTACACCTTC
TRBJ2-5 . . TRBV20-1 CSASSRLQETQYF TGCAGTGCTAGCTCGCGGCTTCAAGAGACCCAGTACTTC
TRBJ2-3 . . TRBV2 CASSEELDTQYF TGTGCCAGCAGTGAAGAATTGGATACGCAGTATTTT
TRBJ1-5 . TRBD1 TRBV27 CASMGAGQGNQPQHF TGTGCCAGCATGGGAGCGGGACAGGGTAATCAGCCCCAGCATTTT
TRBJ2-3 . . TRBV7-6 CASSPSRGTDTQYF TGTGCCAGCAGCCCCTCTAGAGGCACAGATACGCAGTATTTT
TRBJ2-5 . TRBD2 TRBV5-4 CASSRPGGEGEETQYF TGTGCCAGCAGCCGGCCGGGGGGAGAGGGTGAAGAGACCCAGTACTTC